These 30 T cell receptor beta chains share one sample of origin, sequenced in a study of Ad26.COV2.S vaccination and SARS-CoV-2 variants. Sequencing used immunoSEQ multiplex PCR; TCRdb keeps in-frame clones, though not all of them. The sample has roughly 380,000 clones; roughly 81% are singletons. As for treatment: 15 to 20 received Ad26.COV2.S at low or high dose, single or two shots; about five received placebo; per-sample allocation not given. Material that was analyzed had been drawn on day 63 after the first vaccine or placebo injection. The input for sequencing was peripheral blood, taken in a trial of Ad26.COV2.S vaccine versus placebo. These receptors all come from a person between 18 and 65 years old who received the Ad26.COV2.S COVID-19 vaccine or a placebo.

The V and J genes are TRBV9 and TRBJ2-3; 7 nucleotides agree with TRBD1. J was trimmed by 3 bases and V by 0 bases; bases with no gene match: 7. This CDR3 spans 16 amino acids. CDR1 is SGDLS, CDR2 YYNGEE, per germline. The CDR3 sequence: CASSVGPGTATDTQYF. CDR3 in DNA: TGTGCCAGCAGCGTAGGTCCCGGGACAGCTACAGATACGCAGTATTTT.

The gene calls are TRBV25-1 and TRBJ2-7; the D gene is possibly TRBD2 (5 bases). From germline, CDR1 is MGHDK and CDR2 SYGVNS. With 8 bases removed from V and 0 bases from J, the gap between germline ends came to 14 bases. This CDR3 comprises 14 residues. CDR3 residues: CASAIAGDSYEQYF. CDR3 in DNA: TGTGCCAGCGCGATTGCGGGTGACTCCTACGAGCAGTACTTC.

The rearrangement links TRBV5-6 to TRBJ1-1; 7 nucleotides align to TRBD1. V lost 0 bases and J lost 2; bases outside the gene matches: 13. The CDR3 consists of 18 residues. CDR1 and CDR2 (germline): SGHDT, YYEEEE. The CDR3 loop is CASSLDLRDSRPNTEAFF. CDR3 in DNA: TGTGCCAGCAGCTTGGACTTGAGGGACAGTCGACCAAACACTGAAGCTTTCTTT.

This clone was counted between two and nine times. V and J are TRBV30 and TRBJ1-4, with a possible D match to TRBD1 (5 bases). Trimming left V 0 bases short and J 4 bases short, with 9 bases between. This CDR3 is 14 amino acids long. Per the germline V gene, CDR1 is GTSNPN and CDR2 is SVGIG (reference sequence). In DNA form, the CDR3 reads TGTGCCTGGAGTGTGGGGGGGAATAATGAAAAACTGTTTTTT. This codes for CAWSVGGNNEKLFF.

The genes are TRBV29-1 and TRBJ2-5; 10 bases are a match to TRBD2. Per the germline V gene, CDR1 is SQVTM and CDR2 is ANQGSEA. The CDR3 loop spans 15 amino acids. J gave up 6 bases and V 1 base, and 8 bases lay outside the gene matches. Written as DNA, the CDR3 is TGCAGCGTTGAAGGTTCCCTAGCGGGAGCACAGACCCAGTACTTC. Encoded protein: CSVEGSLAGAQTQYF.

V usage is TRBV27 and J usage is TRBJ1-5; maybe TRBD1 (6 bases). Per the germline V gene, CDR1 is MNHEY and CDR2 is SMNVEV (reference sequence). V shed 8 bases and J shed 0 bases, with 14 bases lying between them. CDR3 length: 15 amino acids. The CDR3 nucleotides are TGTGCCAGCGCCCGGACAGTTACTAGCAATCAGCCCCAGCATTTT. This gives the protein CASARTVTSNQPQHF.

The rearrangement joins TRBV25-1 to TRBJ1-4, with TRBD1 as a possible D gene (6 bases). The CDR3 is 15 residues long. Germline-derived CDR1 and CDR2 are MGHDK and SYGVNS. Trimming removed 6 bases from V and 4 bases from J, with 15 bases in between. CDR3: CASSERGLFNEKLFF. DNA of the CDR3: TGTGCCAGCAGCGAGAGGGGGTTATTTAATGAAAAACTGTTTTTT. The full variable domain, with the rest looked up from reference TRBV25-1 and TRBJ1-4, is EADIYQTPRYLVIGTGKKITLECSQTMGHDKMYWYQQDPGMELHLIHYSYGVNSTEKGDLSSESTVSRIRTEHFPLTLESARPSHTSQYLCASSERGLFNEKLFFGSGTQLSVL.

V is TRBV4-3 and J is TRBJ1-5, with 9 bases lining up with TRBD1. The CDR3 spans 16 residues. The V gene's germline CDR1 is LGHNA and CDR2 YSLEER. The junction had 4 bases not matched to a gene; V was cut back by 1 base and J by 3 bases. The CDR3 here is CASSQGDRADNQPQHF. The CDR3 DNA reads TGCGCCAGCAGCCAAGGGGACAGGGCGGACAATCAGCCCCAGCATTTT.

The rearrangement links TRBV10-1 to TRBJ1-6; unclear D gene. Trimming removed 6 bases at V and 7 bases at J, with 10 bases between. This CDR3 is 13 amino acids long. Germline CDR1 is WNHNN and CDR2 is SYGVQD (reference sequence). CDR3 region: CASSRDLNSPLHF. The CDR3, as DNA: TGCGCCAGCAGCCGAGATCTGAATTCACCCCTCCACTTT.

Here the CDR3 reads CASSPPNRGRSGGYTF. Here the CDR3 DNA reads TGTGCCAGCAGTCCTCCAAACAGGGGGAGAAGTGGTGGCTACACCTTC. The chain carries TRBV2 and TRBJ1-2, with TRBD1 identical over 8 bases. The V segment lost 5 bases and the J segment 7 bases; nucleotides outside the gene matches: 15. In germline, CDR1 is SNHLY, CDR2 FYNNEI. This CDR3 region has 16 residues. The full variable domain, with the rest looked up from reference TRBV2 and TRBJ1-2, is EPEVTQTPSHQVTQMGQEVILRCVPISNHLYFYWYRQILGQKVEFLVSFYNNEISEKSEIFDDQFSVERPDGSNFTLKIRSTKLEDSAMYFCASSPPNRGRSGGYTFGSGTRLTVV.

The chain couples TRBV18 to TRBJ2-7, with TRBD2 identical over 15 bases. This CDR3 has 15 residues. Germline V gives CDR1 KGHSH, CDR2 LQKENI. V dropped 10 bases and J dropped 7; count of bases not matched to a gene: 11. The CDR3 bases are TGTGCCAACGACGGACTAGCGGGAGGGTCTGGAGAGCAGTACTTC. Protein sequence: CANDGLAGGSGEQYF.

Remarks on this clone: At one of its ends the junction is not consistent with the germline gene, which may arise from a read error. The rearrangement joins TRBV27 to TRBJ2-3, with 9 bases matching TRBD2. CDR1 is MNHEY and CDR2 is SMNVEV in the germline V gene (reference sequence). CDR3 length: 12 residues. The CDR3 nucleotides are TGTGCCAGCCGGGGGTTAGCGGGAGTGCAGTTTTTT. It specifies CASRGLAGVQFF.

This clone was observed once. The chain joins TRBV5-1 to TRBJ1-2; no clear D. V shed 0 bases and J shed 3 bases, with 9 bases lying between them. The CDR3 has 14 residues. The germline CDR1 and CDR2 sequences are SGHRS and YFSETQ. In nucleotides, the CDR3 is TGCGCCAGCAGCTTGGCTGGGGTTGACTATGGCTACACCTTC. Amino acid sequence: CASSLAGVDYGYTF.

The chain couples TRBV7-2 to TRBJ1-3; no firm D call. The CDR3 consists of 16 residues. V was pared by 1 base and J by 0 bases, with 10 bases between. Germline CDR1 is SGHTA and CDR2 is FQGNSA. CDR3 DNA sequence: TGTGCCAGCAGCTTAGTTCTGTCAGTCTCTGGAAACACCATATATTTT. Protein product: CASSLVLSVSGNTIYF.

This rearrangement joins TRBV27 to TRBJ2-1; maybe TRBD1 (5 bases). V shed 3 bases and J shed 3 bases, with 12 bases lying between them. The CDR3 is 15 amino acids. Germline V gene data show CDR1 as MNHEY and CDR2 as SMNVEV (reference sequence). The CDR3 DNA follows: TGTGCCAGCAGTTTCCGGACAAACTACTACAATGAGCAGTTCTTC. Protein: CASSFRTNYYNEQFF.

The CDR3 sequence: CASSTIRQGEQFF. The CDR3 bases are TGTGCCAGCAGTACGATACGCCAGGGTGAGCAGTTCTTC. This chain links TRBV12-3 or TRBV12-4 with TRBJ2-1; possibly TRBD1 for D (5 bases). Trimming took off 5 bases at V and 9 bases at J, with 14 bases between the two ends. The CDR3 consists of 13 residues.

V gene TRBV29-1 combines with J gene TRBJ2-5, with D tentatively TRBD2 (6 bases). CDR1 SQVTM and CDR2 ANQGSEA come from the germline V gene. The ends were cut back, 3 bases at V and 5 bases at J, with 10 bases in the middle. CDR3 length: 12 amino acids. CDR3 bases: TGCAGCGTTGACGCGGGGTGGGAGACCCAGTACTTC. It specifies CSVDAGWETQYF.

The gene calls are TRBV24-1 and TRBJ1-1, with 8 positions matching TRBD1. J gave up 14 bases and V 2 bases, and 12 bases lay outside the gene matches. The CDR3 is 14 residues long. Germline assignment: CDR1 KGHDR and CDR2 SFDVKD. CDR3 region: CATSDWTEGQGAFF. CDR3 coding DNA: TGTGCCACCAGTGATTGGACGGAGGGGCAGGGGGCGTTCTTT.

The gene calls are TRBV4-1 and TRBJ1-5; possibly TRBD1 for D (6 bases). The ends were cut back, 0 bases at V and 0 bases at J, with 9 bases in the middle. This CDR3 is 16 amino acids long. CDR1 is MGHRA, CDR2 YSYEKL, per germline. The CDR3 loop reads CASSQETGYSNQPQHF. The CDR3, as DNA: TGCGCCAGCAGCCAAGAGACAGGCTATAGCAATCAGCCCCAGCATTTT.

This chain joins TRBV19 and TRBJ1-5; a weak D match, TRBD1 (6 bases). There are 14 residues in the CDR3. With 3 bases removed from V and 9 bases from J, the gap between germline ends came to 15 bases. Germline lookup yields CDR1 LNHDA and CDR2 SQIVND (reference sequence). This CDR3 reads CASSMGASGRPQHF. CDR3 in DNA: TGTGCCAGTAGTATGGGGGCATCAGGGAGGCCCCAGCATTTT. The complete variable domain, with remaining parts taken from reference TRBV19 and TRBJ1-5, reads DGGITQSPKYLFRKEGQNVTLSCEQNLNHDAMYWYRQDPGQGLRLIYYSQIVNDFQKGDIAEGYSVSREKKESFPLTVTSAQKNPTAFYLCASSMGASGRPQHFGDGTRLSIL.

The gene calls are TRBV28 and TRBJ1-6; 8 bases align to TRBD1. Germline CDR1 reads MDHEN; CDR2 reads SYDVKM. The junction had 6 bases not matched to a gene; V was cut back by 2 bases and J by 9 bases. The CDR3 has 15 residues. The CDR3 DNA reads TGTGCCAGCAGTTTAAAGTGGACAGGGACTTCACCCCTCCACTTT. Translated: CASSLKWTGTSPLHF.

This rearrangement joins TRBV13 to TRBJ2-7; TRBD2 might be the D (5 bases). CDR3 length equals 15 residues. Trimming pared 1 base from V and 5 bases from J, leaving 15 bases between. Germline CDR1 PRHDT, CDR2 FYEKMQ (reference sequence). The CDR3 here is CASSLVGLAGDEQYF. CDR3 coding DNA: TGTGCCAGCAGCTTAGTGGGTCTAGCTGGTGACGAGCAGTACTTC.

Of note for this clone: The sample has other DNA sequences that encode this CDR3 too. The CDR3 sequence: CASSLDRGELFF. The DNA for the CDR3 is TGTGCCAGCAGCTTGGACAGGGGGGAGCTGTTTTTT. J is TRBJ2-2 and V is TRBV5-4; D possibly corresponds to TRBD1 (5 bases). CDR1 SGHNT and CDR2 YYREEE come from the germline V gene (reference sequence). V lost 0 bases and J 8 bases, leaving 5 bases between the germline ends. The CDR3 covers 12 residues.

This clone was picked up one time. The chain joins TRBV6-2 or TRBV6-3 to TRBJ1-5; D remains unclear. The germline gives CDR1 MNHEY, CDR2 SVGEGT. V was clipped by 4 bases and J by 2 bases, with 9 bases between them. The CDR3 has 14 residues. The CDR3 here is CASSWQFRNQPQHF. The CDR3 coding sequence is TGTGCCAGCAGTTGGCAGTTTCGCAATCAGCCCCAGCATTTT.

This chain joins TRBV2 and TRBJ1-1; TRBD1 might be the D (5 bases). Germline CDR1 is SNHLY and CDR2 is FYNNEI. The CDR3 contains 12 residues. The ends were cut back, 8 bases at V and 0 bases at J, with 7 bases in the middle. CDR3: CASDSLNTEAFF. In DNA, the CDR3 is TGTGCCAGCGACAGTTTGAACACTGAAGCTTTCTTT.

The chain is built from TRBV18 and TRBJ2-5, with TRBD2 identical over 10 bases. Per germline, CDR1 KGHSH and CDR2 LQKENI. The junction had 5 bases not matched to a gene; V was cut back by 2 bases and J by 5 bases. CDR3 size: 15 residues. CDR3 residues: CASSPGLAGAETQYF. Written as DNA, the CDR3 is TGTGCCAGCTCACCAGGGCTAGCGGGAGCGGAGACCCAGTACTTC.

The chain carries TRBV27 and TRBJ2-7; D is ambiguous. Trimming cost V 6 bases and J 7 bases, with 22 bases left between them. Germline V gives CDR1 MNHEY, CDR2 SMNVEV (reference sequence). CDR3 size: 15 residues. This CDR3 is CASRGNRALRVEQYF. The CDR3 DNA reads as TGTGCCAGCAGGGGGAACCGGGCTCTCCGGGTGGAGCAGTACTTC.

This clone showed up just once. The V and J genes are TRBV18 and TRBJ1-1; D might be TRBD1 (6 bases). The CDR3 contains 15 residues. Trimming removed 4 bases from V and 0 bases from J, with 12 bases in between. Germline V CDR1 and CDR2: KGHSH, LQKENI. The DNA for the CDR3 is TGTGCCAGCTCACAGGGGGGTCTACTGAACACTGAAGCTTTCTTT. Protein sequence: CASSQGGLLNTEAFF. Together with reference TRBV18 and TRBJ1-1, the CDR3 gives the full variable domain: NAGVMQNPRHLVRRRGQEARLRCSPMKGHSHVYWYRQLPEEGLKFMVYLQKENIIDESGMPKERFSAEFPKEGPSILRIQQVVRGDSAAYFCASSQGGLLNTEAFFGQGTRLTVV.

This clone was recorded a few times. The chain uses TRBV4-1 and TRBJ1-1, with D uncertain. The CDR3 runs to 16 residues. Trimming removed 0 bases from V and 3 bases from J, with 14 bases in between. Germline CDR1 is MGHRA and CDR2 is YSYEKL. The CDR3 DNA sequence: TGCGCCAGCAGCCAAGATGGGCTTGTGGGTTACACTGAAGCTTTCTTT. Protein: CASSQDGLVGYTEAFF.

This chain connects TRBV19 to TRBJ2-5; 8 nucleotides agree with TRBD1. The CDR3 sequence is 15 residues long. CDR1 is LNHDA, CDR2 SQIVND, per germline (reference sequence). The V gene end was trimmed by 6 bases and the J gene end by 2 bases; junction bases not matched to a gene: 8. The CDR3 region is CASRGQASRQETQYF. The CDR3 coding sequence is TGTGCCAGTAGGGGACAGGCCTCTCGGCAAGAGACCCAGTACTTC.